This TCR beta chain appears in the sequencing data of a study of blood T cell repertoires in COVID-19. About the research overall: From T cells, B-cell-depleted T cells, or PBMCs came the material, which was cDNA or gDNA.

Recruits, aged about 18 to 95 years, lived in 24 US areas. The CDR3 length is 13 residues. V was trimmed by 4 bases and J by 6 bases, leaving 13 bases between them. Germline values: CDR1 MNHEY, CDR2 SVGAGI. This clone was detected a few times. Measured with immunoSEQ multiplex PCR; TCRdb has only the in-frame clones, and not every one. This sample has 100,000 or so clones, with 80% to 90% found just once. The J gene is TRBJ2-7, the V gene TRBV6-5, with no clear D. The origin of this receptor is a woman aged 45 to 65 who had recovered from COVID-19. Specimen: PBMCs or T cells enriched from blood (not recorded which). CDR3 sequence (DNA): TGTGCCAGCAGTTCACTCCTCGGGTCCGAGCAGTACTTC. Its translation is CASSSLLGSEQYF.